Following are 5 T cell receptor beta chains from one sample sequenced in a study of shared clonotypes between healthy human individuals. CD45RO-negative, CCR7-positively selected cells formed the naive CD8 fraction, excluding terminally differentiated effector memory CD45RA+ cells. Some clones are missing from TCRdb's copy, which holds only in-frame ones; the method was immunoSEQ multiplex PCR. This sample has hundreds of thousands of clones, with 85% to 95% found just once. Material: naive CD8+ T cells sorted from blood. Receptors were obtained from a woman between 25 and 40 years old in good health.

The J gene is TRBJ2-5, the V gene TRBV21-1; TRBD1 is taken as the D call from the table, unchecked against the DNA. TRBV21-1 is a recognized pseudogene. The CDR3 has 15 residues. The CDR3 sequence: CARYQEGAPQETQYF. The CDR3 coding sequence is TGTGCCAGGTACCAGGAGGGGGCCCCTCAAGAGACCCAGTACTTC.

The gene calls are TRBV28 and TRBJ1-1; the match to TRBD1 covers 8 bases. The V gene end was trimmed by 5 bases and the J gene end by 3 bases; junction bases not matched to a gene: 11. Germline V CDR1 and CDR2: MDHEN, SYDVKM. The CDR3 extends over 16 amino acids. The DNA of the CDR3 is TGTGCCAGCAGTACTAATTGGGACAGGCTTTACACTGAAGCTTTCTTT. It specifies CASSTNWDRLYTEAFF. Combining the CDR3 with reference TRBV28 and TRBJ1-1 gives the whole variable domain DVKVTQSSRYLVKRTGEKVFLECVQDMDHENMFWYRQDPGLGLRLIYFSYDVKMKEKGDIPEGYSVSREKKERFSLILESASTNQTSMYLCASSTNWDRLYTEAFFGQGTRLTVV.

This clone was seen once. CDR3 sequence (DNA): TGTGCCAGCAGTTTAACCGGGACGAGGCCTAATGAAAAACTGTTTTTT. Translating it yields CASSLTGTRPNEKLFF. The chain uses TRBV6-6 and TRBJ1-4, with a weak D call TRBD1 (5 bases). The germline V gene encodes CDR1 MNHNY and CDR2 SVGAGI (reference sequence). Trimming took off 4 bases at V and 3 bases at J, with 15 bases between the two ends. This CDR3 is built from 16 residues.

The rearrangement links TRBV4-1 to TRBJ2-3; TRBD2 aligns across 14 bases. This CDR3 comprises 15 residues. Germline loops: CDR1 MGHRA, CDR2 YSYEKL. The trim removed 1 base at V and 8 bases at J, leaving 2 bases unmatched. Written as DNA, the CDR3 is TGCGCCAGCAGCCAAGGCGGGACTAGCGGGAGTACGCAGTATTTT. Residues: CASSQGGTSGSTQYF.

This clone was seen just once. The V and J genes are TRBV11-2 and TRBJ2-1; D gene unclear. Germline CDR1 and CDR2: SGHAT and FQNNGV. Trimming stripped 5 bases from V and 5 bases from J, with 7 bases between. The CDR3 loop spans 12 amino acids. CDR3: CASSLSHNEQFF. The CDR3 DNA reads TGTGCCAGCAGCCTAAGCCACAATGAGCAGTTCTTC.